This T cell receptor beta chain was captured by sequencing in a study of cytomegalovirus exposure and HLA in healthy donors. Study-level results: When the data were analyzed later, several of the most significant clusters appeared to be linked to common viral pathogens. For TCR beta chains, V- and J-gene trimming was later linked to a missense DCLRE1C variant.

The PCR was carried out with 60 Vbeta primers and 13 Jbeta primers. The assay was immunoSEQ multiplex PCR, and TCRdb's table has in-frame clones only and misses some. The data show under 200,000 clones, 80% seen once. This clone appeared once. The antigen remains undetermined. Germline values: CDR1 LNHDA, CDR2 SQIVND (reference sequence). The CDR3 contains 15 residues. Trimming stripped 6 bases from V and 7 bases from J, with 18 bases between. The receptor comes from a woman aged 50 to 65 in good health and CMV-seropositive. Sequenced input: PBMCs. The chain combines TRBV19 with TRBJ2-2, with D perhaps matching TRBD2 (6 bases). The CDR3 sequence: CASSKGRTMNGELFF. Written as DNA, the CDR3 is TGTGCCAGTAGCAAGGGGAGGACAATGAACGGGGAGCTGTTTTTT.